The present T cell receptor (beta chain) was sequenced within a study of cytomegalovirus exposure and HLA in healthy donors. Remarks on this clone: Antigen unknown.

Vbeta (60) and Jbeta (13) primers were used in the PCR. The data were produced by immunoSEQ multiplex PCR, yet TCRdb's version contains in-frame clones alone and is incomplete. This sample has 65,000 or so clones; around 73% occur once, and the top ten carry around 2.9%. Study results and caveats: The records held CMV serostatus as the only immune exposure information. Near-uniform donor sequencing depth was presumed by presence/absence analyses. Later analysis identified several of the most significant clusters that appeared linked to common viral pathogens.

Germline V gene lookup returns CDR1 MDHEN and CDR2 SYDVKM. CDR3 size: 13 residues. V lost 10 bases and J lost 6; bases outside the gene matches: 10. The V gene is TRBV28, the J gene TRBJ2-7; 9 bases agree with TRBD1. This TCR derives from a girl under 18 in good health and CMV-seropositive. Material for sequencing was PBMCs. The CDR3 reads CAILSDRGSEQYF. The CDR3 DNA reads TGTGCCATCCTCTCGGACAGGGGTTCCGAGCAGTACTTC.